This note documents a single T cell receptor (beta chain) sequence. The data stem from a study of control samples from healthy donors and cancer patients. Sequencing was performed with immunoSEQ multiplex PCR; in TCRdb, only in-frame clones are kept and a portion is missing. In the table there are about 120,000 clones, roughly 92% of which are singletons. This CDR3 spans 14 amino acids. CDR1 and CDR2 from the germline V gene are MRHNA and SNTAGT. The ends lost 7 bases at V and 3 bases at J; junction bases unmatched: 4. This clonotype originated in a man between 18 and 29 years old in good health. This rearrangement joins TRBV6-4 to TRBJ2-2; 8 bases align to TRBD1. The sample taken for sequencing was blood. CDR3 residues: CASKNRGDTGELFF. CDR3 nucleotide sequence: TGTGCCAGCAAAAACAGGGGGGACACCGGGGAGCTGTTTTTT.